The text below deals with one TCR beta chain. The antigen remains unidentified. CDR1 and CDR2 from the germline V gene are SGHRS and YFSETQ. The V gene end was trimmed by 5 bases and the J gene end by 8 bases; junction bases not matched to a gene: 10. The length of the CDR3 is 14 residues. The data are from a study of stem cell transplantation in POMP-related autoinflammatory disease. Whole-study results and caveats: PRAID patients trended toward lower TRB diversity and higher clonality in all analyzed T-cell subsets.

Data came from immunoSEQ multiplex PCR; TCRdb stores just in-frame clones and leaves some out. The top ten clones hold approximately 4.5% of a sample with some 10,000 clones, 70% to 80% of them seen once. Sequenced here: CD4+ T cells from PBMCs, sampled after stem cell transplantation. V usage is TRBV5-1 and J usage is TRBJ2-1, with 7 positions matching TRBD2. The sequence was collected from a human patient with POMP-related autoinflammation and immune dysregulation (PRAID). Some T cells may be provided by the graft donor. In DNA form, the CDR3 reads TGCGCCAGCAGTTCGACCGGGACTACTCATGAGCAGTTCTTC. Translating it yields CASSSTGTTHEQFF.